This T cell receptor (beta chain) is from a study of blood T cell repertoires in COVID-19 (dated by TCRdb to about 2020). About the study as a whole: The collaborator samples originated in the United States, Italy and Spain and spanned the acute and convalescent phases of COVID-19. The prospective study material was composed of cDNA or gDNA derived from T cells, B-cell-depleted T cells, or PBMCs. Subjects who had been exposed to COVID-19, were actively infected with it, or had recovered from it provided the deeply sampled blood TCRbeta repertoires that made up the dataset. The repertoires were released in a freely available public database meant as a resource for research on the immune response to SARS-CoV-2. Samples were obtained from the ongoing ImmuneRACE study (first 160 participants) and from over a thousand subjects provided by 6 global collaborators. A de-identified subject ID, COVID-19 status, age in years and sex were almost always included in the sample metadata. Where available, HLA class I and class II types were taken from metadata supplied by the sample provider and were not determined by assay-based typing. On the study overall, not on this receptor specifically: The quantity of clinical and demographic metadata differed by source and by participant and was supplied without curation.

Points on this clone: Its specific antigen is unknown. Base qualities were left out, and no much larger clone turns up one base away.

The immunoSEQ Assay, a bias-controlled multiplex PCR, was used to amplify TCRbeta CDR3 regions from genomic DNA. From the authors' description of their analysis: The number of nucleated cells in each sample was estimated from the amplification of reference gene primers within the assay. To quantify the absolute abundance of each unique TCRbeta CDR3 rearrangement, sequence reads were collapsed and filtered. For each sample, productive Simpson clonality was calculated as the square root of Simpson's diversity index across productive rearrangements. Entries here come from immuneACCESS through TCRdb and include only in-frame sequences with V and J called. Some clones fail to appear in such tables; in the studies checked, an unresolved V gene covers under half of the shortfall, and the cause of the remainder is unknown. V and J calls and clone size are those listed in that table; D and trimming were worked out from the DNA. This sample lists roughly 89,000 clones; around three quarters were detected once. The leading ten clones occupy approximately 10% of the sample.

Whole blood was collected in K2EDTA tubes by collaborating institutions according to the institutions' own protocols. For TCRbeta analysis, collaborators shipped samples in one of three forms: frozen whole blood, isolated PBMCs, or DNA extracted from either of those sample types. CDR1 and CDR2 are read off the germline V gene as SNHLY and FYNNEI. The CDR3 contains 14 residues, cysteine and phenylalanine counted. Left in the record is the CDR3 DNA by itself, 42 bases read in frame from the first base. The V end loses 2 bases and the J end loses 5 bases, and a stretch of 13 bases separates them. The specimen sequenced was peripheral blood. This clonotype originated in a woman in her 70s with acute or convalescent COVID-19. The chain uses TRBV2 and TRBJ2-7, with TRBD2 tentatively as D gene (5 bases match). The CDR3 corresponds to CASSETRVGNEQYF. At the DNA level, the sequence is TGTGCCAGCAGTGAAACGAGGGTCGGCAACGAGCAGTACTTC.